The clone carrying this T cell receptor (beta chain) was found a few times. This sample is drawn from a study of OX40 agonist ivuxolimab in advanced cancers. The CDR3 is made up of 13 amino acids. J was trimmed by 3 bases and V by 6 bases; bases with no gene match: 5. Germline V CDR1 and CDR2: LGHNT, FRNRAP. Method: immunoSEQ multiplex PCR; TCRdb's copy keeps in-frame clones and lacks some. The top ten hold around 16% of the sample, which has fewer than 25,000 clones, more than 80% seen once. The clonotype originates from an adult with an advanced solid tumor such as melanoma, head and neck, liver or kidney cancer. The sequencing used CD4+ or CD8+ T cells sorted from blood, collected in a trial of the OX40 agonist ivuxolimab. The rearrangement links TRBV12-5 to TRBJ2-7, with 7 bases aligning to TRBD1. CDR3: CASGGDSHYEQYF. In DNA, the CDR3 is TGTGCTAGTGGGGGGGACAGTCACTACGAGCAGTACTTC.